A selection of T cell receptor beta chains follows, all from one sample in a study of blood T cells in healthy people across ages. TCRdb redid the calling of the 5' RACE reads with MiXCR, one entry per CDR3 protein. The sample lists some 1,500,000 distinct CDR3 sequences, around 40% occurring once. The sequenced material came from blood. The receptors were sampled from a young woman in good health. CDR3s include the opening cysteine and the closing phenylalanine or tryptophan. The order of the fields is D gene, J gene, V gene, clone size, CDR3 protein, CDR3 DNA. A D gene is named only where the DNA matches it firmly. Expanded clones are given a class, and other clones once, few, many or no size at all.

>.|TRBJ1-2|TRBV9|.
CASSRKGGTNYGYTF
TGTGCCAGCTCGCGGAAGGGAGGTACTAACTATGGCTACACCTTC
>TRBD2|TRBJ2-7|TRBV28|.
CASSPSGKQYF
TGTGCCAGCAGCCCTAGCGGGAAGCAGTACTTC
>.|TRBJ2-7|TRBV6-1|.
CASKGRESYEQYF
TGTGCCAGCAAAGGCAGGGAGTCCTACGAGCAGTACTTC
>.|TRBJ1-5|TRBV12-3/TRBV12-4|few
CASRISGVSQPQHF
TGTGCCAGCAGGATATCGGGTGTCAGTCAGCCCCAGCATTTT
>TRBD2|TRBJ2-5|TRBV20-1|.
CSVVSGRKTQYF
TGCAGTGTTGTTAGCGGGAGAAAGACCCAGTACTTC
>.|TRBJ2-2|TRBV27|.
CASSSKEGDQDTGELFF
TGTGCCAGCAGTTCGAAGGAAGGGGATCAGGACACCGGGGAGCTGTTTTTT
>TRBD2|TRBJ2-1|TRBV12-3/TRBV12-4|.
CASSLGLAGEVQFF
TGTGCCAGCAGTCTCGGGTTAGCGGGAGAGGTGCAGTTCTTC
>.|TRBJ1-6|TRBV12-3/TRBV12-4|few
CASSTRALYNSPLHF
TGTGCCAGCAGTACCAGGGCGCTCTATAATTCACCCCTCCACTTT
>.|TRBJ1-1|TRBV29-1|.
CSVDEHMNTEAFF
TGCAGCGTTGATGAACATATGAACACTGAAGCTTTCTTT
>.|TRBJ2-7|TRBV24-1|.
CATAGLSNEQYF
TGTGCCACCGCGGGACTTTCCAATGAGCAGTACTTC
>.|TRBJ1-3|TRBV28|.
CASSSWLGASGNTIYF
TGTGCCAGCTCTTCCTGGCTAGGGGCCTCTGGAAACACCATATATTTT
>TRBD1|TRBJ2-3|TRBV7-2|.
CASSLGKTGGFADTQYF
TGTGCCAGCAGCTTAGGGAAGACAGGGGGCTTCGCAGATACGCAGTATTTT
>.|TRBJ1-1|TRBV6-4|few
CASSVYMNTEAFF
TGTGCCAGCAGTGTCTACATGAACACTGAAGCTTTCTTT
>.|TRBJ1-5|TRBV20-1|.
CSARDPQDNQPQHF
TGCAGTGCTAGAGATCCCCAGGACAATCAGCCCCAGCATTTT
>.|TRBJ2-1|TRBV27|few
CASSLPAEQFF
TGTGCCAGCAGTTTGCCCGCCGAGCAGTTCTTC
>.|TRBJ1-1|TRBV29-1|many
CSVEDPPSGTEAFF
TGCAGCGTTGAAGACCCCCCGAGTGGCACTGAAGCTTTCTTT
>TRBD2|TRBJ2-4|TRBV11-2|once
CASSTARDGRGALAKNIQYF
TGTGCCAGCAGCACTGCCCGGGATGGGCGGGGGGCACTAGCCAAAAACATTCAGTACTTC
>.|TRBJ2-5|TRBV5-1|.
CPSSFFRGAETQYF
TGCCCCAGCAGCTTTTTCCGGGGAGCGGAGACCCAGTACTTC
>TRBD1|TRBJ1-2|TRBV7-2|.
CASSLGGTGGAMGYTF
TGTGCCAGCAGCTTGGGCGGAACAGGGGGCGCGATGGGCTACACCTTC
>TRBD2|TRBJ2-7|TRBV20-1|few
CSAREVAGVHEQYF
TGCAGTGCTAGAGAAGTAGCGGGGGTTCACGAGCAGTACTTC
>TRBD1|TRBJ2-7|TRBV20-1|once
CSATFPTGGAYEQYF
TGCAGTGCTACGTTCCCCACAGGGGGCGCCTACGAGCAGTACTTC
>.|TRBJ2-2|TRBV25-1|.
CASSFRMNTGELFF
TGTGCCAGCAGTTTTAGGATGAACACCGGGGAGCTGTTTTTT